This T cell receptor (beta chain) was sequenced for a study of blood T cells in healthy people across ages. Findings of the study overall: For the donors, CMV status was unknown and possibly confounded expanded clonotype changes.

A J-beta primer mix and a sample-barcoded 5' primer were used in a second PCR of roughly 6 to 12 cycles. Via MiXCR, TCRdb re-called the 5' RACE reads, giving one row per CDR3 protein. The table shows around 870,000 distinct CDR3 sequences, with 29% occurring only once. In germline, CDR1 is LNHNV, CDR2 YYDKDF (reference sequence). The CDR3 loop spans 16 amino acids. Regarding this clonotype: Antigen unknown. One end of the junction is discordant with germline, which a read error may explain.

What was sequenced was blood. The gene calls are TRBV15 and TRBJ1-5; the D gene is possibly TRBD1 (5 bases). The receptor was derived from a woman aged 80 or older in good health. The CDR3 sequence is CAASRDGGSGNQPQHF. CDR3 DNA sequence: TGTGCCGCCAGCAGAGATGGGGGAAGTGGGAATCAGCCCCAGCATTTT.